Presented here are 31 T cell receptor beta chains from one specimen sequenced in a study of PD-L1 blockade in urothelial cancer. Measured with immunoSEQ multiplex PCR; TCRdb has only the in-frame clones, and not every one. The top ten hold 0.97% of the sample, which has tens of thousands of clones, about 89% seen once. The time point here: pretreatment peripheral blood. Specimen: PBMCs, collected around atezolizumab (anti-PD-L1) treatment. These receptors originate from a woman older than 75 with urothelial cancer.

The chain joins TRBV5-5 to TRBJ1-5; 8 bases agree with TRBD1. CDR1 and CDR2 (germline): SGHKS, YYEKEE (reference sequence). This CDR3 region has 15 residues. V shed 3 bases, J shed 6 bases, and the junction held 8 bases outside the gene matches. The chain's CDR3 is CASSYQGAGGQPQHF. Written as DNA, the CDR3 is TGTGCCAGCAGCTATCAGGGGGCAGGCGGTCAGCCCCAGCATTTT.

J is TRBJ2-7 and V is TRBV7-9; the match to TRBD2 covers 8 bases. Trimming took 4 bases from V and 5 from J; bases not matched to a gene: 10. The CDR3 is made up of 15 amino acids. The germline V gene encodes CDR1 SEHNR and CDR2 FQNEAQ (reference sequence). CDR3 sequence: CASSSPGSGSDEQYF. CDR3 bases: TGTGCCAGCAGCTCGCCCGGGAGCGGGAGCGACGAGCAGTACTTC. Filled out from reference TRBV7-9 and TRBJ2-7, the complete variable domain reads DTGVSQNPRHKITKRGQNVTFRCDPISEHNRLYWYRQTLGQGPEFLTYFQNEAQLEKSRLLSDRFSAERPKGSFSTLEIQRTEQGDSAMYLCASSSPGSGSDEQYFGPGTRLTVT.

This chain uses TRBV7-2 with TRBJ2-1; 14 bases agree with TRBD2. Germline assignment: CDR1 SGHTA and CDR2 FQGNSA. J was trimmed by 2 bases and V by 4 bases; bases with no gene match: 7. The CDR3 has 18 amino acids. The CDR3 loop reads CASSSHGTSGSAYNEQFF. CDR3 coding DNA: TGTGCCAGCAGCTCCCACGGGACTAGCGGGAGCGCCTACAATGAGCAGTTCTTC.

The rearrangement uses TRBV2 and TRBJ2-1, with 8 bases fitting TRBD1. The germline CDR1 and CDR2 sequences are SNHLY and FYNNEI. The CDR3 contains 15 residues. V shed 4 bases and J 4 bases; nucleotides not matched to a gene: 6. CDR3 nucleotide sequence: TGTGCCAGCAGTGTCATGCAGGGGGCTTACAATGAGCAGTTCTTC. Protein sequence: CASSVMQGAYNEQFF. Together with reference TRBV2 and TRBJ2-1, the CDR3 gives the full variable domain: EPEVTQTPSHQVTQMGQEVILRCVPISNHLYFYWYRQILGQKVEFLVSFYNNEISEKSEIFDDQFSVERPDGSNFTLKIRSTKLEDSAMYFCASSVMQGAYNEQFFGPGTRLTVL.

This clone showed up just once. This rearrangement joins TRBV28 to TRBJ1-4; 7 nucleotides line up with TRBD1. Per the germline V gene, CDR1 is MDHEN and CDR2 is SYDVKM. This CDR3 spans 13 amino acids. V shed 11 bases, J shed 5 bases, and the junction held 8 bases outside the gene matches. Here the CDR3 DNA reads TGTGCCGGGAAGACAGGGAGGAATGAAAAACTGTTTTTT. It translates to CAGKTGRNEKLFF.

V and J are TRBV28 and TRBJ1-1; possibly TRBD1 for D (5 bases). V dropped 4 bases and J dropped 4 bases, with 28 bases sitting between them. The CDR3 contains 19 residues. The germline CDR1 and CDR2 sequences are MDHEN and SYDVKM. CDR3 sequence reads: CASSSAGRGGVGAFTEAFF. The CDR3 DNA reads TGTGCCAGCAGTTCCGCGGGGAGGGGTGGTGTCGGAGCATTCACTGAAGCTTTCTTT.

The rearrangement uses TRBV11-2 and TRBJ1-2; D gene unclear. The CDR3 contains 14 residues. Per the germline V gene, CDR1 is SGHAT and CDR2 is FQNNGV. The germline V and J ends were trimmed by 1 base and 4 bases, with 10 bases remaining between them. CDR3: CASSLAPTRYGYTF. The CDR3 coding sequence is TGTGCCAGCAGCTTAGCACCGACACGCTATGGCTACACCTTC. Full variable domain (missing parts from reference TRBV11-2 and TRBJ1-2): EAGVAQSPRYKIIEKRQSVAFWCNPISGHATLYWYQQILGQGPKLLIQFQNNGVVDDSQLPKDRFSAERLKGVDSTLKIQPAKLEDSAVYLCASSLAPTRYGYTFGSGTRLTVV.

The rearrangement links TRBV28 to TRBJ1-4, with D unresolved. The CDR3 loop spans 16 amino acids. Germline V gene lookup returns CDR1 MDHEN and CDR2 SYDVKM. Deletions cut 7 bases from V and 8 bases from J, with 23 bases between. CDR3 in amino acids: CASTSFVGRRGEKLFF. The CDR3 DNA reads TGTGCCAGCACCTCTTTTGTAGGGAGGCGAGGCGAAAAACTGTTTTTT.

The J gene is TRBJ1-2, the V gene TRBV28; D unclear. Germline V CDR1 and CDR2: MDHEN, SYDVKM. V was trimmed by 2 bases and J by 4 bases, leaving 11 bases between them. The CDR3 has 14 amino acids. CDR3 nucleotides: TGTGCCAGCAGTTTAAGGCGAGCGAGCTATGGCTACACCTTC. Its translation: CASSLRRASYGYTF.

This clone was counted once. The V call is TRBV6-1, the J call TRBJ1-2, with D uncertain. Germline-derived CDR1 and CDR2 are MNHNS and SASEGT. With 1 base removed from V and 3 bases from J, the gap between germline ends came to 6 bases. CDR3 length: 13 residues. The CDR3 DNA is TGTGCCAGCAGTGAAGGGGGAGACTATGGCTACACCTTC. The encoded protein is CASSEGGDYGYTF.

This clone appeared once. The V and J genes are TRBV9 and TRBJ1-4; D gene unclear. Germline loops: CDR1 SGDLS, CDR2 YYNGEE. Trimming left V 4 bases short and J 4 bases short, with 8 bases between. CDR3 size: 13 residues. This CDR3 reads CASSPPGNEKLFF. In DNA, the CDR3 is TGTGCCAGCAGCCCGCCCGGTAATGAAAAACTGTTTTTT. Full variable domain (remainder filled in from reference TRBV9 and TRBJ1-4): DSGVTQTPKHLITATGQRVTLRCSPRSGDLSVYWYQQSLDQGLQFLIQYYNGEERAKGNILERFSAQQFPDLHSELNLSSLELGDSALYFCASSPPGNEKLFFGSGTQLSVL.

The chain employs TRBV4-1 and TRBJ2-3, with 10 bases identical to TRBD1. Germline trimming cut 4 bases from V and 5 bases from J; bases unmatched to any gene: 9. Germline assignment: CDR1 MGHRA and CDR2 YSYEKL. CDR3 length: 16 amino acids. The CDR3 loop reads CASSPRTGGSKDTQYF. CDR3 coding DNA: TGCGCCAGCAGCCCGCGGACAGGGGGATCTAAAGATACGCAGTATTTT.

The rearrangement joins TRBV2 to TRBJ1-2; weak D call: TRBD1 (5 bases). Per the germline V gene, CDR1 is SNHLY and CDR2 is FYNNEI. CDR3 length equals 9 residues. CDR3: CAGARGYTF. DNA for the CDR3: TGTGCAGGGGCAAGGGGCTACACCTTC. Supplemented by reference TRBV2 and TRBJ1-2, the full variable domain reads EPEVTQTPSHQVTQMGQEVILRCVPISNHLYFYWYRQILGQKVEFLVSFYNNEISEKSEIFDDQFSVERPDGSNFTLKIRSTKLEDSAMYFCAGARGYTFGSGTRLTVV.

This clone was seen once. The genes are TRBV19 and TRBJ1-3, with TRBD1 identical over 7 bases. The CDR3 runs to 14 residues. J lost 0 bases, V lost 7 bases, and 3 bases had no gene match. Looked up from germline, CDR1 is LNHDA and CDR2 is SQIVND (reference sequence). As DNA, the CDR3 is TGTGCCAGTACCCGGGACAGCTCTGGAAACACCATATATTTT. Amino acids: CASTRDSSGNTIYF.

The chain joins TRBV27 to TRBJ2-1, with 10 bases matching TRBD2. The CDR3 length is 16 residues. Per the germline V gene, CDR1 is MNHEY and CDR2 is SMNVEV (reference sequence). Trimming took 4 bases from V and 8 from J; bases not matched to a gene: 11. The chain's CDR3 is CASSSFGLAGGHEQFF. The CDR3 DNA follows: TGTGCCAGCAGTTCGTTTGGGTTAGCGGGAGGTCATGAGCAGTTCTTC.

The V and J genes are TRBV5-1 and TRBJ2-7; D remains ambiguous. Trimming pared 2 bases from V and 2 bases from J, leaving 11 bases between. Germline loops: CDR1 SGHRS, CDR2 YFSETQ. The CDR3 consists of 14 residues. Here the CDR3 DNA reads TGCGCCAGCAGCTTATTGAGCCATGCCTACGAGCAGTACTTC. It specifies CASSLLSHAYEQYF.

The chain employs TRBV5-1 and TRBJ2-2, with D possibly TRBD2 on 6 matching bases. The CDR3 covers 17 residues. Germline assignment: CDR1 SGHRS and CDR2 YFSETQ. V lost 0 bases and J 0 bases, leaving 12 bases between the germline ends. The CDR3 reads CASSLARGGSNTGELFF. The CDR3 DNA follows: TGCGCCAGCAGCTTGGCCCGTGGGGGGTCGAACACCGGGGAGCTGTTTTTT.

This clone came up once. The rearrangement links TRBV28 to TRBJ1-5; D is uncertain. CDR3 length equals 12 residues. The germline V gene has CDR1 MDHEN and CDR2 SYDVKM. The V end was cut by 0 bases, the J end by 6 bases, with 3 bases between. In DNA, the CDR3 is TGTGCCAGCAGTTTATGGAGTCAGCCCCAGCATTTT. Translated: CASSLWSQPQHF. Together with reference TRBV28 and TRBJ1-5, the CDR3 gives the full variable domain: DVKVTQSSRYLVKRTGEKVFLECVQDMDHENMFWYRQDPGLGLRLIYFSYDVKMKEKGDIPEGYSVSREKKERFSLILESASTNQTSMYLCASSLWSQPQHFGDGTRLSIL.

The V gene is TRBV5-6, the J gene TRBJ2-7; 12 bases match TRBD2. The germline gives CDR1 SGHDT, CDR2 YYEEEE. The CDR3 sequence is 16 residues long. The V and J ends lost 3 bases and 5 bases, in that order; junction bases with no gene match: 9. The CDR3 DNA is TGTGCCAGCAGCTCCTCGACTAGCGGGAGCTCTCACGAGCAGTACTTC. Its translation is CASSSSTSGSSHEQYF.

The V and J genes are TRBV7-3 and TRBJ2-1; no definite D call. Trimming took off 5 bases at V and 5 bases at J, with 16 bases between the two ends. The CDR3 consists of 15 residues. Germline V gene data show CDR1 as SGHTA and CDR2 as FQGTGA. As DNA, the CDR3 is TGTGCCAGCAGCCCAAACAGAAGCCCGCACAATGAGCAGTTCTTC. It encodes CASSPNRSPHNEQFF.

CDR3 DNA: TGTGCCAGCAGCTTGGACAGCCAAGAGACCCAGTACTTC. Residues: CASSLDSQETQYF. The chain employs TRBV5-4 and TRBJ2-5; no definite D call. The length of the CDR3 is 13 residues. The germline V and J ends were trimmed by 0 bases and 1 base, with 4 bases remaining between them. Germline V CDR1 and CDR2: SGHNT, YYREEE (reference sequence).

CDR3 coding DNA: TGTGCCAGCAGCCTCACTGAAGCTTTCTTT. The encoded protein is CASSLTEAFF. The chain uses TRBV7-9 and TRBJ1-1, with D hard to call. This CDR3 comprises 10 residues. Germline V gene lookup returns CDR1 SEHNR and CDR2 FQNEAQ (reference sequence). The V and J ends lost 5 bases and 4 bases respectively, with 2 bases between them. Full variable domain (remainder filled in from reference TRBV7-9 and TRBJ1-1): DTGVSQNPRHKITKRGQNVTFRCDPISEHNRLYWYRQTLGQGPEFLTYFQNEAQLEKSRLLSDRFSAERPKGSFSTLEIQRTEQGDSAMYLCASSLTEAFFGQGTRLTVV.

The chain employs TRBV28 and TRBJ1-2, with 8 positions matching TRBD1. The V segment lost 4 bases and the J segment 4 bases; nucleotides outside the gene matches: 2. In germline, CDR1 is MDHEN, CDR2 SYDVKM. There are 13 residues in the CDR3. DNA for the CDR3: TGTGCCAGCAGTTGGACAGGGCGCTATGGCTACACCTTC. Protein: CASSWTGRYGYTF.

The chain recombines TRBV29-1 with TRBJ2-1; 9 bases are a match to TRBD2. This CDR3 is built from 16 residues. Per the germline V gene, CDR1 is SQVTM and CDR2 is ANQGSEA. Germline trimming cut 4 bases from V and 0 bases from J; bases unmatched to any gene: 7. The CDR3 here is CSVGGSGSRSYNEQFF. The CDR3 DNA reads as TGCAGCGTTGGGGGTAGCGGGAGTCGCTCCTACAATGAGCAGTTCTTC.

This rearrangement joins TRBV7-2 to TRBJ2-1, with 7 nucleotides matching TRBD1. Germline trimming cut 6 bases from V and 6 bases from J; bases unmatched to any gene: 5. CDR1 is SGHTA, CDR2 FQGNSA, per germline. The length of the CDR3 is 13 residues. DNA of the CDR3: TGTGCCAGCAGTTACGGACAGGCCAATGAGCAGTTCTTC. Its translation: CASSYGQANEQFF.

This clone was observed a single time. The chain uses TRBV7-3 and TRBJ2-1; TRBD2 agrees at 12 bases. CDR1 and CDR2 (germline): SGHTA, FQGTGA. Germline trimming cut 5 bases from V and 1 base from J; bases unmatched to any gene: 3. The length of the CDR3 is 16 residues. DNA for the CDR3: TGTGCCAGCAGCCCCGGACTAGCGGGGTCCTACAATGAGCAGTTCTTC. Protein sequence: CASSPGLAGSYNEQFF.

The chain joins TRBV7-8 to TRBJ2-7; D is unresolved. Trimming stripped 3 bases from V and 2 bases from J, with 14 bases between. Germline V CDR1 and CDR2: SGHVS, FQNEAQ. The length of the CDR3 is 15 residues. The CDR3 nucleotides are TGTGCCAGCAGCTTCGACTCATCCTTCGCCTACGAGCAGTACTTC. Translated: CASSFDSSFAYEQYF. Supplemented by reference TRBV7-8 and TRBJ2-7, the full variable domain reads GAGVSQSPRYKVAKRGQDVALRCDPISGHVSLFWYQQALGQGPEFLTYFQNEAQLDKSGLPSDRFFAERPEGSVSTLKIQRTQQEDSAVYLCASSFDSSFAYEQYFGPGTRLTVT.

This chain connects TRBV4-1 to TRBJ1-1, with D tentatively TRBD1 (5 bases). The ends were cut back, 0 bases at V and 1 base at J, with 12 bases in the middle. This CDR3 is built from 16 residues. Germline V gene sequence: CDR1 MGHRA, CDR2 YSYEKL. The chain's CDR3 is CASSQESSGGNTEAFF. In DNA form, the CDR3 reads TGCGCCAGCAGCCAAGAGTCCTCGGGGGGGAACACTGAAGCTTTCTTT.

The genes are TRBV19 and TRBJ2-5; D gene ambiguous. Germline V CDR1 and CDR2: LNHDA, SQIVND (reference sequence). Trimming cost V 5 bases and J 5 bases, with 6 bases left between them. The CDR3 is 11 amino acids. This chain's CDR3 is CASSSRETQYF. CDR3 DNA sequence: TGTGCCAGTAGTTCACGGGAGACCCAGTACTTC. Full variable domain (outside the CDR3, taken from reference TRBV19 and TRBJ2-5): DGGITQSPKYLFRKEGQNVTLSCEQNLNHDAMYWYRQDPGQGLRLIYYSQIVNDFQKGDIAEGYSVSREKKESFPLTVTSAQKNPTAFYLCASSSRETQYFGPGTRLLVL.

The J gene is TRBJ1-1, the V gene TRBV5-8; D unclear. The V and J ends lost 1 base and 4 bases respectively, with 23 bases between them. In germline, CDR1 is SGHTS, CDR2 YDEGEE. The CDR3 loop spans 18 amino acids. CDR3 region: CASSLMGSGFSDITEAFF. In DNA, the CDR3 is TGTGCCAGCAGCTTGATGGGATCGGGGTTTTCGGATATCACTGAAGCTTTCTTT. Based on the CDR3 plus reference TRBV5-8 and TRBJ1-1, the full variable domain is EAGVTQSPTHLIKTRGQQATLRCSPISGHTSVYWYQQALGLGLQFLLWYDEGEERNRGNFPPRFSGRQFPNYSSELNVNALELEDSALYLCASSLMGSGFSDITEAFFGQGTRLTVV.

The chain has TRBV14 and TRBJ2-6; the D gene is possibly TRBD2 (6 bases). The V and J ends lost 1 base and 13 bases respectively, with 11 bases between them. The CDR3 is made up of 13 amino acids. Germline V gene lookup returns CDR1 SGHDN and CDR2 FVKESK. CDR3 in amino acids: CASSQVMEGVLTF. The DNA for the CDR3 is TGTGCCAGCAGCCAAGTAATGGAGGGGGTCCTGACTTTC.